This TCR beta chain stems from a study of blood T cell repertoires in COVID-19. Libraries were prepared by immunoSEQ multiplex PCR; TCRdb keeps only in-frame clonotypes and omits some of them. The sample records around 300,000 clones, 80% to 95% being singletons. The Seattle patients joined while their infection was active and were tracked longitudinally afterward. The specimen sequenced was peripheral blood. The TCR originated in a woman aged 25 to 45 with COVID-19, enrolled during active disease.

The CDR3 is CASSQGSAGGTDTQYF. The CDR3 DNA reads as TGTGCCAGCAGCCAAGGGTCGGCGGGGGGCACAGATACGCAGTATTTT. This chain links TRBV4-2 with TRBJ2-3, with 7 bases matching TRBD2. CDR1 LGHNA and CDR2 YNFKEQ come from the germline V gene. The CDR3 has 16 amino acids. With V trimmed by 1 base and J by 1 base, 5 bases remained unmatched.